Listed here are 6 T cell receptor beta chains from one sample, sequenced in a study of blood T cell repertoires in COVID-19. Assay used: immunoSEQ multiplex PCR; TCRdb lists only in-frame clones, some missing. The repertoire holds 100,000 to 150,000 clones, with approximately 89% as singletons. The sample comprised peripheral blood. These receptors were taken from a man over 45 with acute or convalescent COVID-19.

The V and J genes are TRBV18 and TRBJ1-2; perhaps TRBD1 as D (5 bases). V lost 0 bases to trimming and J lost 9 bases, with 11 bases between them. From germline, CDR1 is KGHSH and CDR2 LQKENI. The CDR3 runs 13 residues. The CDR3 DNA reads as TGTGCCAGCTCACCACCGAGCGCAGGGAGCTACACCTTC. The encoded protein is CASSPPSAGSYTF.

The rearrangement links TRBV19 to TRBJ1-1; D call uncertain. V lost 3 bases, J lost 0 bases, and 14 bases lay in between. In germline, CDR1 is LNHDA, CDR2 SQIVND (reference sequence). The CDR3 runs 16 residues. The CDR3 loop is CASSILRARVNTEAFF. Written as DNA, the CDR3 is TGTGCCAGTAGTATTTTGAGGGCTCGAGTGAACACTGAAGCTTTCTTT. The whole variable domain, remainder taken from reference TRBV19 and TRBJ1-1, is DGGITQSPKYLFRKEGQNVTLSCEQNLNHDAMYWYRQDPGQGLRLIYYSQIVNDFQKGDIAEGYSVSREKKESFPLTVTSAQKNPTAFYLCASSILRARVNTEAFFGQGTRLTVV.

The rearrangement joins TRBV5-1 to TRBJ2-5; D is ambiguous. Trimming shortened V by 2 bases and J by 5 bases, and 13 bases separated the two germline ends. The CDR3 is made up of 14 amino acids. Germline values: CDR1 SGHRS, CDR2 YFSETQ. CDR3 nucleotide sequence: TGCGCCAGCAGCTTCGGTGTGATACGGGAGACCCAGTACTTC. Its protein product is CASSFGVIRETQYF.

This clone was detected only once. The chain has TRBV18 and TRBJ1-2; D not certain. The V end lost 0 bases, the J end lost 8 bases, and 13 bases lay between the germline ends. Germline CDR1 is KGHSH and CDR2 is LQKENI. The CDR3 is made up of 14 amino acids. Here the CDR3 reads CASSPPTRTWGYTF. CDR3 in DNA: TGTGCCAGCTCACCACCCACACGGACTTGGGGCTACACCTTC.

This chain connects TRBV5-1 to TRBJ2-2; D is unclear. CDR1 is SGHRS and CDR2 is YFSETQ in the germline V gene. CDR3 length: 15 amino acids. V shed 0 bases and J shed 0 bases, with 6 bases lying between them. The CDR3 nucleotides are TGCGCCAGCAGCTTGGACAGCTCGAACACCGGGGAGCTGTTTTTT. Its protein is CASSLDSSNTGELFF.

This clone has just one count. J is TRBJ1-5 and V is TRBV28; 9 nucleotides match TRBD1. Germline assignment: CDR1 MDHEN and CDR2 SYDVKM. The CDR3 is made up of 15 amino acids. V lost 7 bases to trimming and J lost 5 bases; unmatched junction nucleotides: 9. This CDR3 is CASIPTGGNYQPQHF. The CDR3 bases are TGTGCCAGCATCCCGACAGGGGGAAACTATCAGCCCCAGCATTTT.